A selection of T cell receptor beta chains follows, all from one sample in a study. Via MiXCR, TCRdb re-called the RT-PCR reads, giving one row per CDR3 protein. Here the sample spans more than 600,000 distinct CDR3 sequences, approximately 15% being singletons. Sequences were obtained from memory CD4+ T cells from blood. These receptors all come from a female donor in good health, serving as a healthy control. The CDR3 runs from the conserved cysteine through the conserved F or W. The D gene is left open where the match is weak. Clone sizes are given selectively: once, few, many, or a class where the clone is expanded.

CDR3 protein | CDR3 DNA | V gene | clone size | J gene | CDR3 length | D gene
CASSRDRAKNIQYF | TGTGCCAGCAGTCGGGACAGGGCCAAAAACATTCAGTACTTC | TRBV27 | many | TRBJ2-4 | 14 | TRBD1
CASSQDPGLSTDTQYF | TGTGCCAGCAGCCAAGATCCGGGACTGAGCACAGATACGCAGTATTTT | TRBV4-2 | . | TRBJ2-3 | 16 | .
CSARARHWGGRNTIYF | TGCAGTGCTAGAGCCCGCCATTGGGGTGGCAGAAACACCATATATTTT | TRBV20-1 | . | TRBJ1-3 | 16 | .
CASSFRLDLETQYF | TGTGCCAGCAGCTTTCGCCTAGACCTAGAGACCCAGTACTTC | TRBV7-9 | few | TRBJ2-5 | 14 | .
CASSPTGSAYGYTF | TGTGCCAGCAGTCCGACAGGGTCGGCGTATGGCTACACCTTC | TRBV27 | many | TRBJ1-2 | 14 | TRBD1
CSARDFAAGSYNEQFF | TGCAGTGCTAGAGATTTTGCGGCGGGTTCCTACAATGAGCAGTTCTTC | TRBV20-1 | few | TRBJ2-1 | 16 | .
CASRPLEGYGYTF | TGTGCCAGCAGGCCTCTGGAGGGCTATGGCTACACCTTC | TRBV5-4 | few | TRBJ1-2 | 13 | .
CASGVTGKETQYF | TGTGCCAGCGGTGTTACAGGGAAAGAGACCCAGTACTTC | TRBV7-9 | few | TRBJ2-5 | 13 | .
CASSPRARAGGSKGYGYTF | TGTGCCAGCAGTCCGAGGGCCCGGGCCGGAGGGAGCAAAGGCTATGGCTACACCTTC | TRBV6-1 | few | TRBJ1-2 | 19 | .
CASSLFTSGRVWSGELFF | TGTGCCAGCAGCTTATTTACTAGCGGGAGAGTCTGGAGCGGGGAGCTGTTTTTT | TRBV11-2 | few | TRBJ2-2 | 18 | TRBD2
CATSGGQGNTGELFF | TGTGCCACCAGTGGAGGACAGGGGAACACCGGGGAGCTGTTTTTT | TRBV24-1 | few | TRBJ2-2 | 15 | TRBD1
CATSEAGDTQYF | TGTGCCACCAGTGAAGCTGGGGATACGCAGTATTTT | TRBV24-1 | many | TRBJ2-3 | 12 | .
CATSDSGGKIDGYTF | TGTGCCACCAGTGATTCTGGGGGCAAGATAGATGGCTACACCTTC | TRBV24-1 | once | TRBJ1-2 | 15 | .
CASSLGDRVSSEQFF | TGTGCCAGCAGCTTAGGGGACAGGGTTTCAAGTGAGCAGTTCTTC | TRBV7-2 | . | TRBJ2-1 | 15 | TRBD1
CASSQDRNTGLGGTGANVLTF | TGCGCCAGCAGCCAAGATCGTAATACGGGACTAGGGGGGACTGGGGCCAACGTCCTGACTTTC | TRBV4-3 | few | TRBJ2-6 | 21 | TRBD2
CAINGLAGGGSEQFF | TGTGCCATCAACGGACTAGCGGGAGGTGGGAGTGAGCAGTTCTTC | TRBV10-3 | few | TRBJ2-1 | 15 | TRBD2
CASSVPKGGGEETQYF | TGTGCCAGCAGCGTCCCGAAGGGCGGGGGAGAAGAGACCCAGTACTTC | TRBV11-2 | . | TRBJ2-5 | 16 | TRBD2
CASKKKGTGTYEQYF | TGTGCCAGCAAAAAAAAGGGGACAGGGACGTACGAGCAGTACTTC | TRBV6-5 | . | TRBJ2-7 | 15 | TRBD1
CSARDLVAGGPLGEDTQYF | TGCAGTGCTAGAGATTTGGTAGCGGGGGGCCCCTTAGGGGAGGATACGCAGTATTTT | TRBV20-1 | few | TRBJ2-3 | 19 | TRBD2
CATTRSGSNYGYTF | TGTGCCACAACTCGTTCAGGGTCTAACTATGGCTACACCTTC | TRBV12-3/TRBV12-4 | . | TRBJ1-2 | 14 | .
CASSRGLGYGYTF | TGTGCCAGCAGCCGAGGACTGGGCTATGGCTACACCTTC | TRBV5-6 | many | TRBJ1-2 | 13 | .
CAISEEDRGLYGYTF | TGTGCCATCAGTGAGGAGGACAGGGGGCTCTATGGCTACACCTTC | TRBV10-3 | few | TRBJ1-2 | 15 | TRBD1